A selection of T cell receptor beta chains follows, all from one sample in a study of blood T cell repertoires in COVID-19. Generated by immunoSEQ multiplex PCR, the TCRdb table keeps only in-frame clones and is missing some. The table includes a few hundred thousand clones, more than 75% detected once. The sequencing input was PBMCs or T cells enriched from blood (not recorded which). All receptors come from a woman aged 18-29 years who had recovered from COVID-19. CDR3s include the opening cysteine and the closing phenylalanine or tryptophan. The order of the fields is D gene, V gene, clone size, J gene, CDR3 DNA, CDR3 protein. A D gene is named only where the DNA matches it firmly. Clone size is given for some rows only: seen once, a few or many times, or a class if the clone is expanded.

D gene: TRBD1; V gene: TRBV5-1; clone size: NA; J gene: TRBJ1-1; CDR3 DNA: TGCGCCAGCAGCGAGACCGGGACAGGGAACACTGAAGCTTTCTTT; CDR3 protein: CASSETGTGNTEAFF
D gene: TRBD1; V gene: TRBV6-2/TRBV6-3; clone size: once; J gene: TRBJ1-3; CDR3 DNA: TGTGCCAGCAGCAGGACAGGGCGCCGGGGCACCATATATTTT; CDR3 protein: CASSRTGRRGTIYF
D gene: NA; V gene: TRBV23-1; clone size: NA; J gene: TRBJ1-4; CDR3 DNA: TGCGCCAGCCGAGAATACACAGCCCGGGAAAAACTGTTTTTT; CDR3 protein: CASREYTAREKLFF
D gene: NA; V gene: TRBV9; clone size: NA; J gene: TRBJ2-5; CDR3 DNA: TGTGCCAGCAACCCTGGGGTGGGGGCAGAGACCCAGTACTTC; CDR3 protein: CASNPGVGAETQYF
D gene: NA; V gene: TRBV15; clone size: NA; J gene: TRBJ2-5; CDR3 DNA: TGTGCCATCAGCGGTCCGGGGTTCCGAGAAGAGACCCAGTACTTC; CDR3 protein: CAISGPGFREETQYF
D gene: TRBD1; V gene: TRBV11-1; clone size: NA; J gene: TRBJ2-7; CDR3 DNA: TGTGCCAGCAGCTTACTTGACAGGGACTACGAGCAGTACTTC; CDR3 protein: CASSLLDRDYEQYF
D gene: NA; V gene: TRBV30; clone size: NA; J gene: TRBJ1-4; CDR3 DNA: TGTGCCTGGAACCGGGTGACAACTAATGAAAAACTGTTTTTT; CDR3 protein: CAWNRVTTNEKLFF
D gene: NA; V gene: TRBV5-1; clone size: few; J gene: TRBJ1-1; CDR3 DNA: TGCGCCAGCAGCTCGGCGGAAGGACAGGAAGCTTTCTTT; CDR3 protein: CASSSAEGQEAFF
D gene: NA; V gene: TRBV12-5; clone size: NA; J gene: TRBJ1-3; CDR3 DNA: TGTGCTAGTGGTTCGGAGCAGGGCTCCGGAAACACCATATATTTT; CDR3 protein: CASGSEQGSGNTIYF
D gene: NA; V gene: TRBV4-1; clone size: few; J gene: TRBJ2-1; CDR3 DNA: TGCGCCAGCAGCCAATGGCCTGCGGGTCCTCCGGGCAATGAGCAGTTCTTC; CDR3 protein: CASSQWPAGPPGNEQFF
D gene: NA; V gene: TRBV7-9; clone size: NA; J gene: TRBJ2-2; CDR3 DNA: TGTGCCAGCAGGAATATGGGCCCCGGGGAGCTGTTTTTT; CDR3 protein: CASRNMGPGELFF
D gene: TRBD1; V gene: TRBV27; clone size: NA; J gene: TRBJ1-2; CDR3 DNA: TGTGCCAGCAGTTTATCCAGACAGGGAGCTAACTATGGCTACACCTTC; CDR3 protein: CASSLSRQGANYGYTF
D gene: NA; V gene: TRBV30; clone size: NA; J gene: TRBJ1-1; CDR3 DNA: TGTGCCTGGAGTCGGGGGGCAAAGACTGAAGCTTTCTTT; CDR3 protein: CAWSRGAKTEAFF
D gene: TRBD2; V gene: TRBV4-1; clone size: once; J gene: TRBJ2-3; CDR3 DNA: TGCGCCAGCAGCCAGAAGGCGGGAGTGACGGATACGCAGTATTTT; CDR3 protein: CASSQKAGVTDTQYF
D gene: TRBD2; V gene: TRBV19; clone size: NA; J gene: TRBJ2-7; CDR3 DNA: TGTGCCAGTAGTATAGCTAGCGGGAGTTCTTACGAGCAGTACTTC; CDR3 protein: CASSIASGSSYEQYF
D gene: TRBD2; V gene: TRBV18; clone size: NA; J gene: TRBJ2-1; CDR3 DNA: TGTGCCAGCTCAACCGGGACTAGCGGCTACAATGAGCAGTTCTTC; CDR3 protein: CASSTGTSGYNEQFF
D gene: NA; V gene: TRBV18; clone size: NA; J gene: TRBJ1-3; CDR3 DNA: TGTGCCAGCTCTCCTCAGGGGTCCGGAAACACCATATATTTT; CDR3 protein: CASSPQGSGNTIYF
D gene: NA; V gene: TRBV30; clone size: few; J gene: TRBJ1-2; CDR3 DNA: TGTGCCTGGAGTGTAAGAAGCGGGACCCGGAGTGGCTACACCTTC; CDR3 protein: CAWSVRSGTRSGYTF
D gene: NA; V gene: TRBV20-1; clone size: NA; J gene: TRBJ2-1; CDR3 DNA: TGCAGTGTCGAGCGCGATGAGCAGTTCTTC; CDR3 protein: CSVERDEQFF